This T cell receptor beta chain appears in the sequencing data of a study of blood T cell repertoires in COVID-19. Study overall: COVID-19 samples from acute and convalescent phases originated in the United States, Italy and Spain.

CDR3 length: 14 residues. With 4 bases clipped from V and 6 bases from J, the junction kept 6 bases outside the gene matches. CDR1 and CDR2 from the germline V gene are SGDLS and YYNGEE. Authors' processing steps: Amplification of reference gene primers was used by the study to estimate nucleated cell counts. TCRdb's copy holds only in-frame clones and misses some; the assay was immunoSEQ multiplex PCR. V and J calls plus clone size are reproduced from that table; the DNA served to infer D and trimming. The sample records 120,000 or so clones, approximately 83% being singletons. The TCR originated in a woman in her seventies with acute or convalescent COVID-19. Sequences were obtained from peripheral blood. The chain has TRBV9 and TRBJ2-7, with TRBD1 identical over 11 bases. The CDR3, as DNA: TGTGCCAGCAGCACCCGGACAGGGGGCGGCGAGCAGTACGTC. Translated, it gives CASSTRTGGGEQYV.